This T cell receptor (beta chain) was sequenced for a study of PD-L1 blockade in urothelial cancer (dated by TCRdb to 2016 to 2017). General notes on the study: All patients started therapy around 2014 and received atezolizumab 1,200 mg intravenously every 3 weeks. About 90% of the roughly 29 patients were identified as males with urothelial cancer of bladder origin, and a prior smoking history was reported by 18 of 29 patients. Patients had an ECOG performance status of 0 or 1 and had received between 0 and 3 prior chemotherapy regimens. Blood samples were analyzed 3 weeks after the start of treatment (second dose) and 6 weeks after the start of treatment. A median of about 150,000 T cells and some 82,000 unique TCRs was obtained from blood samples, and a median clonality of roughly 0.08 was observed. The study, an exploratory multi-omic analysis, examined somatic, immune and clinical correlates of response to PD-L1 blockade with atezolizumab in urothelial cancer. Pretreatment tumor samples, along with matched peripheral blood collected serially before and after atezolizumab treatment, underwent TCR sequencing. Durable clinical benefit was defined as progression-free survival longer than 6 months, and TCR features were also tested against progression-free and overall survival. In the same patients, whole exome sequencing and RNA sequencing of pretreatment tumors were performed in addition to TCR sequencing. Eight or nine patients reached durable clinical benefit, while about 20 patients did not. Pretreatment blood TCR-seq was available for nearly 30 patients, at least one posttreatment blood collection was obtained for some 24 patients, and tumor TCR-seq was available for some 24 patients. What the authors observed across the whole study: Improved progression-free and overall survival was found to be associated with pretreatment peripheral blood TCR clonality below the median. Because of the small sample size (n ≈ 27) and the many exploratory analyses performed, the results are intended to be regarded as hypothesis-generating. Among patients with durable benefit, tumor-associated TCR clones showed greater expansion in peripheral blood 3 weeks after treatment started (n = 22, p = 0.022).

Reading the germline V gene (reference sequence) gives CDR1 GTSNPN and CDR2 SVGIG. CDR3 length: 12 amino acids, cysteine to phenylalanine. CDR3 DNA is the only sequence kept; it has 36 bases, read in frame from the first base. Cut back by 0 bases and 3 bases, the V and J ends lie 6 bases apart. This clone was recorded a few times. Its specific antigen is unknown. Base quality data are lacking; no much larger clone is found one base away. Taken with the paper, the label for time point translates to: pretreatment peripheral blood. The cohort comprised around 30 patients with locally advanced or metastatic urothelial carcinoma treated at Memorial Sloan Kettering on a trial protocol. Peripheral blood mononuclear cells were collected pretreatment and during treatment, at between 1 and 8 total time points per patient. The Qiagen DNeasy Blood extraction kit was used to purify genomic DNA from total PBMCs and tumor samples. PBMCs were collected pretreatment and during treatment, and were isolated and stored as previously described.

Synthetic TCR analog templates were spiked into each PCR so that absolute template abundance could be estimated from read counts. Using the immunoSEQ assay, TCRbeta CDR3 regions were amplified from genomic DNA with bias-controlled V and J gene primers. Rearranged TCRbeta segments were sequenced at approximately 20X coverage. Regarding the original processing steps: Sequencing errors were corrected by clustering and CDR3s were annotated against IMGT to assign V, D and J genes. Downstream analyses used only productive TCRbeta rearrangements, leaving out any out-of-frame or stop-codon sequences. Clonality was computed as one minus Shannon entropy normalized by the log of the number of unique productive sequences. Clones differing between time points or between blood and tumor were identified using Fisher's exact test with Benjamini-Hochberg correction, with an adjusted p below 0.01 applied as the threshold. What TCRdb holds here is the immuneACCESS table cut down to in-frame rearrangements. Part of the clones is not present; checked against another copy, under half of the missing clones reflect an unresolved V gene, and the others are unexplained. V and J calls and clone size are as listed in that table; D and trimming were resolved from the DNA. This sample lists approximately 90,000 clones; over 80% were detected once. The ten biggest clones cover roughly 2% of the sample.

This clonotype was obtained from a man aged 60 to 69 with urothelial cancer. Sequenced here: PBMCs, sampled around atezolizumab (anti-PD-L1) treatment. This receptor chain uses TRBV30 and TRBJ2-7, with TRBD1 tentatively as D gene (6 bases match). The CDR3 reads CAWSVQGYEQYF. The nucleotide sequence is given as TGTGCCTGGAGTGTACAGGGCTACGAGCAGTACTTC.